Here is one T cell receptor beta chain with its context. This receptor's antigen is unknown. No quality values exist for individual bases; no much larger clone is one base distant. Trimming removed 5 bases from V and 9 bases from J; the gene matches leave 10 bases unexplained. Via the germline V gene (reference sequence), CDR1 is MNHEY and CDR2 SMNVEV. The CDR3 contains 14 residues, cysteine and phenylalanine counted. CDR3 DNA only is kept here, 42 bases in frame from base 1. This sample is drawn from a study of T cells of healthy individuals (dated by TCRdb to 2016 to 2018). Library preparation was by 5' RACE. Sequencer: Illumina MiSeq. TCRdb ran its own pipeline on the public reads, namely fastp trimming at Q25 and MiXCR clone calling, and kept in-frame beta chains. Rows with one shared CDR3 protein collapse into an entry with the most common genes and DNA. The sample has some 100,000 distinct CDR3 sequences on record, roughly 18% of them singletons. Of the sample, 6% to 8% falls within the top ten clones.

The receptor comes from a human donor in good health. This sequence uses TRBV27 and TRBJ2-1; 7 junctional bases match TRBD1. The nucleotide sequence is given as TGTGCCAGCAGTCCAACTCAACAGGGGAGTGAGCAGTTCTTC. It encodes CASSPTQQGSEQFF.